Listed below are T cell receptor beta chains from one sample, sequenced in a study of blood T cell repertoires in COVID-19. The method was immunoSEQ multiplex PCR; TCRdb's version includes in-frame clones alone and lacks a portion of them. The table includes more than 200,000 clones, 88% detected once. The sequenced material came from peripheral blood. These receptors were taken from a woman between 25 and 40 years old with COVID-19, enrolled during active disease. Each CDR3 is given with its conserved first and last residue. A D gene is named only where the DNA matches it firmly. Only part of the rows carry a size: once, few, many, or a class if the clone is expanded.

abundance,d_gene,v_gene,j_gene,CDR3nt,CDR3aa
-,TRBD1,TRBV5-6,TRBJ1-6,TGTGCCAGCATGAGGGGGACAGGAGGTTCACCCCTCCACTTT,CASMRGTGGSPLHF
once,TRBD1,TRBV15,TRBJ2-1,TGTGCCACCAGCAGATTACCACAGGGGCACCCCGTCTTC,CATSRLPQGHPVF
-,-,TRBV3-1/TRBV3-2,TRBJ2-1,TGTGCCAGCAGCCCCCTAGGGGGGGGTCGGAGTAATGAGCAGTTCTTC,CASSPLGGGRSNEQFF
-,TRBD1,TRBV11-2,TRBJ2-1,TGTGCCAGCAGCTTTTCTGGACAGGCCAACAATGAGCAGTTCTTC,CASSFSGQANNEQFF
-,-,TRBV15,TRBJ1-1,TGTGCCACCAGCGTATACAGGGACACTGAAGCTTTCTTT,CATSVYRDTEAFF
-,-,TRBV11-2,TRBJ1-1,TGTGCCAGCAGCCGACCCGGGACACCTACCCTTGAAGCTTTCTTT,CASSRPGTPTLEAFF
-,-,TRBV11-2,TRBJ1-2,TGTGCCAGCAGCTTAGATTCAGGGGACTATGGCTACACCTTC,CASSLDSGDYGYTF
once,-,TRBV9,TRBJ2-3,TGTGCCAGCAGCGTAAGGGGTACGCCCGATACGCAGTATTTT,CASSVRGTPDTQYF
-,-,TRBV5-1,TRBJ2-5,TGCGCCAGCGCCCCGGCGGGACTCAAGGCCCAGTACTTC,CASAPAGLKAQYF
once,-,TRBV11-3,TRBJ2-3,TGTGCCAGCAGCTTAGAGGGGGGTCCGGCAGATACGCAGTATTTT,CASSLEGGPADTQYF
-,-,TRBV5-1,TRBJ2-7,TGCGCCAGCAGCTTGGGGGGGCTCTCCTACGAGCAGTACTTC,CASSLGGLSYEQYF
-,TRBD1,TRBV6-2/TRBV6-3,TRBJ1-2,TGTGCCAGCAGTTATGGACAGGGGCATGGCTACACCTTC,CASSYGQGHGYTF
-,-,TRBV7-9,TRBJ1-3,TGTGCCAGCAGCTCCCTCTCCGGAAACACCATATATTTT,CASSSLSGNTIYF
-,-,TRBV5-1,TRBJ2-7,TGCGCCAGCAGCGTCGGGGTGTCCTACGAGCAGTACTTC,CASSVGVSYEQYF
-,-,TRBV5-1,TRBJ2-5,TGCGCCAGCAGCTTCACAGCCCAAGAGACCCAGTACTTC,CASSFTAQETQYF
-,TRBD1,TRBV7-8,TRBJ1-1,TGTGCCAGCAGCTTAGCAAGTCGACAGGGTACGTCTCTGGGCACTGAAGCTTTCTTT,CASSLASRQGTSLGTEAFF
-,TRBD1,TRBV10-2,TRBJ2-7,TGCGCCAGCAGCGAAATAAGCCTTGACAGGGACTACGAGCAGTACTTC,CASSEISLDRDYEQYF
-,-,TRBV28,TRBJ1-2,TGTGCCAGCAGTTTTGGGCAGGCTCTTAACTATGGCTACACCTTC,CASSFGQALNYGYTF
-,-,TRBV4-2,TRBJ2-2,TGTGCCAGCAGCCTCCGACAGCCACTTGAAGGGGAGCTGTTTTTT,CASSLRQPLEGELFF
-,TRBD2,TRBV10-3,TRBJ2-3,TGTGCCATCAGTGAGTCGACTCTCGCGGGAGGGAGAGTCCCAGATACGCAGTATTTT,CAISESTLAGGRVPDTQYF
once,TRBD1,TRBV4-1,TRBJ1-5,TGCGCCAGCAGCCAAGTTAGGGCAGGGGGCCAGCCCCAGCATTTT,CASSQVRAGGQPQHF
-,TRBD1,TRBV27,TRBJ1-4,TGTGCCAGCAACAGGGGTTTGGCTAATGAAAAACTGTTTTTT,CASNRGLANEKLFF
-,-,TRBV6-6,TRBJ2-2,TGTGCCAGCACCCGTAACACCGGGGAGCTGTTTTTT,CASTRNTGELFF
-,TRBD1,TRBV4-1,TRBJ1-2,TGCGCCAGCAGCCAAGATAGGGGGACAGATACCTATGGCTACACCTTC,CASSQDRGTDTYGYTF
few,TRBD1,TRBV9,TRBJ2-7,TGTGCCAGCAGCGTAGGGCAGGGGGACTACGAGCAGTACTTC,CASSVGQGDYEQYF
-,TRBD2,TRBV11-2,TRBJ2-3,TGTGCCAGCAGTTGGACTAGCGGGAGCGCAGATACGCAGTATTTT,CASSWTSGSADTQYF
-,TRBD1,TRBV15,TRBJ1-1,TGTGCCACCAGCAGAGGGACAGGTTTCATGAACACTGAAGCTTTCTTT,CATSRGTGFMNTEAFF
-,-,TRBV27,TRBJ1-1,TGTGCCAGCAGCCTGGGACAGAACACTGAAGCTTTCTTT,CASSLGQNTEAFF
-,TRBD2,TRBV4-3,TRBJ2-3,TGCGCCAGCAGCCAAGCTCCAACTAGCGGGGATACGCAGTATTTT,CASSQAPTSGDTQYF
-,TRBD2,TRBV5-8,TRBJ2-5,TGTGCCAGCAGCTTGGGGGTAGCGGGGGGACAGTACCAAGAGACCCAGTACTTC,CASSLGVAGGQYQETQYF
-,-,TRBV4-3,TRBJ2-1,TGCGCCAGCAGCCAAGTCTGGGGCTCGGAATACAATGAGCAGTTCTTC,CASSQVWGSEYNEQFF
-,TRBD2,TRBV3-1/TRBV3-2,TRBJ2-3,TGTGCCAGCAGCCCCTACCCCGGGAGGGTTGATACGCAGTATTTT,CASSPYPGRVDTQYF
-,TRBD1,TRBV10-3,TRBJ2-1,TGTGCCATCAGCCGACAGGGCACTGAGCAGTTCTTC,CAISRQGTEQFF